This T cell receptor beta chain appears in the sequencing data of a study of blood T cells in healthy people across ages. Study at large: T cells yielded about one barcoded beta molecule per two cells through template switching. The study, taken as a whole, reports: Researchers deemed the diversity estimates from one million T cells underestimates. The unknown donor CMV status may have confounded expanded clonotype changes.

Germline CDR1 SGHNT, CDR2 YYREEE (reference sequence). The trim removed 1 base at V and 7 bases at J, leaving 5 bases unmatched. There are 14 residues in the CDR3. Next came a second PCR, run for about 6 to 11 cycles, which used a sample-barcoded 5' primer along with a J-beta primer mix. Every cDNA molecule carried a tag from a template-switch adaptor bearing 12 random nucleotides. A single record per CDR3 protein comes from TCRdb applying MiXCR to the 5' RACE reads. The table lists some 1.5 million distinct CDR3 sequences, approximately 28% of them singletons, with 7.7% in the top ten. This clonotype has more than one count but fewer than ten. Its antigen is as yet unknown.

This receptor was identified in a woman younger than 45 in good health. Material for sequencing was blood. V gene TRBV5-4 combines with J gene TRBJ1-2; TRBD1 aligns across 9 bases. CDR3 sequence reads: CASSLTGGATGYTF. The CDR3 DNA is TGTGCCAGCAGCTTGACAGGGGGCGCGACTGGCTACACCTTC. Full variable domain (remainder filled in from reference TRBV5-4 and TRBJ1-2): ETGVTQSPTHLIKTRGQQVTLRCSSQSGHNTVSWYQQALGQGPQFIFQYYREEENGRGNFPPRFSGLQFPNYSSELNVNALELDDSALYLCASSLTGGATGYTFGSGTRLTVV.